The next 19 T cell receptor beta chains were all read from a single sample in a study of blood T cell repertoires in COVID-19. The method was immunoSEQ multiplex PCR; TCRdb's version includes in-frame clones alone and lacks a portion of them. The top ten clones hold about 2.2% of a sample with more than 95,000 clones, more than 65% of them seen once. The sample taken for sequencing was peripheral blood. The receptors shown here come from a woman in her seventies with acute or convalescent COVID-19.

The chain recombines TRBV27 with TRBJ2-2; D is unclear. Germline loops: CDR1 MNHEY, CDR2 SMNVEV (reference sequence). The CDR3 length is 12 residues. The V gene lost 3 bases and the J gene lost 5 bases, with 4 bases spanning the gap. DNA for the CDR3: TGTGCCAGCAGTTTCCTGACCGGGGAGCTGTTTTTT. This translates into CASSFLTGELFF.

V and J are TRBV6-5 and TRBJ1-6, with unresolved D. Germline CDR1 is MNHEY and CDR2 is SVGAGI. The CDR3 covers 14 residues. V was clipped by 2 bases and J by 10 bases, with 12 bases between them. The DNA for the CDR3 is TGTGCCAGCAGTTACGAACAGCAACGCTCACCCCTCCACTTT. Protein: CASSYEQQRSPLHF.

The rearrangement uses TRBV6-1 and TRBJ1-5; D might be TRBD1 (5 bases). Deletions cut 2 bases from V and 0 bases from J, with 11 bases between. This CDR3 is built from 16 residues. CDR1 and CDR2 (germline): MNHNS, SASEGT. CDR3 sequence reads: CASSELGVYSNQPQHF. The DNA of the CDR3 is TGTGCCAGCAGTGAACTAGGGGTTTATAGCAATCAGCCCCAGCATTTT.

CDR3 nucleotides: TGTGCCAGCAGCTTTACCGGGACAGGGGGCACTGAAGCTTTCTTT. This gives the protein CASSFTGTGGTEAFF. The chain combines TRBV11-2 with TRBJ1-1; 11 positions agree with TRBD1. Trimming took 3 bases from V and 4 from J; bases not matched to a gene: 4. Germline lookup yields CDR1 SGHAT and CDR2 FQNNGV. This CDR3 contains 15 residues.

J is TRBJ1-6 and V is TRBV28; 9 bases are a match to TRBD1. V gave up 6 bases and J gave up 5 bases; unmatched junction bases: 11. Germline loops: CDR1 MDHEN, CDR2 SYDVKM. The CDR3 is 17 residues long. The CDR3 region is CASSPPRDRVHNSPLHF. CDR3 nucleotide sequence: TGTGCCAGCAGCCCTCCCCGGGACAGGGTTCATAATTCACCCCTCCACTTT. The whole variable domain, remainder taken from reference TRBV28 and TRBJ1-6, is DVKVTQSSRYLVKRTGEKVFLECVQDMDHENMFWYRQDPGLGLRLIYFSYDVKMKEKGDIPEGYSVSREKKERFSLILESASTNQTSMYLCASSPPRDRVHNSPLHFGNGTRLTVT.

The J gene is TRBJ2-1, the V gene TRBV2; 7 bases line up with TRBD2. V gave up 1 base and J gave up 9 bases; unmatched junction bases: 12. Looked up from germline, CDR1 is SNHLY and CDR2 is FYNNEI. The CDR3 is made up of 16 amino acids. This CDR3 reads CASSEVGGIGRTEQFF. The CDR3 DNA reads as TGTGCCAGCAGTGAAGTCGGGGGGATCGGGAGAACTGAGCAGTTCTTC.

The J gene is TRBJ1-2, the V gene TRBV10-2; D gene ambiguous. Per the germline V gene, CDR1 is WSHSY and CDR2 is SAAADI. Trimming pared 9 bases from V and 4 bases from J, leaving 15 bases between. This CDR3 has 13 residues. The CDR3 region has the DNA TGCGCCAGTAGGACTCCCGGGCGCTATGGCTACACCTTC. It is translated as CASRTPGRYGYTF.

The chain uses TRBV10-2 and TRBJ2-1; D not resolved. The V end lost 0 bases, the J end lost 4 bases, and 7 bases lay between the germline ends. The germline gives CDR1 WSHSY, CDR2 SAAADI. The CDR3 is made up of 14 amino acids. Written as DNA, the CDR3 is TGCGCCAGCAGTGAGTCTGCAGAATACAATGAGCAGTTCTTC. Encoded protein: CASSESAEYNEQFF.

This clone occurred a few times. This chain connects TRBV7-9 to TRBJ1-2; the match to TRBD1 covers 10 bases. Germline CDR1 is SEHNR and CDR2 is FQNEAQ (reference sequence). The V gene end was trimmed by 5 bases and the J gene end by 8 bases; junction bases not matched to a gene: 14. This CDR3 is 16 amino acids long. The CDR3 sequence is CASSPDRGRTSGGYTF. The CDR3 region has the DNA TGTGCCAGCAGCCCCGACAGGGGGCGGACCTCAGGCGGCTACACCTTC. Variable domain in full (rest from reference TRBV7-9 and TRBJ1-2): DTGVSQNPRHKITKRGQNVTFRCDPISEHNRLYWYRQTLGQGPEFLTYFQNEAQLEKSRLLSDRFSAERPKGSFSTLEIQRTEQGDSAMYLCASSPDRGRTSGGYTFGSGTRLTVV.

Comment on this clone: The junction differs from germline at one of its ends, possibly a read error. The rearrangement links TRBV7-2 to TRBJ1-1; no clear D. The germline CDR1 and CDR2 sequences are SGHTA and FQGNSA. The CDR3 spans 11 residues. The CDR3 is CASSLARLWLF. Written as DNA, the CDR3 is TGTGCCAGCAGCTTAGCCAGGCTATGGCTCTTT.

This rearrangement joins TRBV3-1 (or the pseudogene TRBV3-2) to TRBJ2-1; 13 bases map to TRBD2. Germline CDR1 is LGHDT and CDR2 is YNNKEL (reference sequence). Losses at the gene ends were 3 bases for V and 10 bases for J; bases not matched to a gene: 12. This CDR3 region has 17 residues. CDR3: CASSQETSGRAIGEQFF. DNA of the CDR3: TGTGCCAGCAGCCAGGAAACTAGCGGGAGGGCCATAGGGGAGCAGTTCTTC.

This chain joins TRBV19 and TRBJ1-5; a weak D match, TRBD1 (5 bases). V dropped 6 bases and J dropped 6 bases, with 18 bases sitting between them. Germline CDR1 and CDR2: LNHDA and SQIVND (reference sequence). The CDR3 is made up of 15 amino acids. In DNA form, the CDR3 reads TGTGCCAGTAGAGGTTCGGCAGGGCGACTTCAGCCCCAGCATTTT. This codes for CASRGSAGRLQPQHF.

This chain links TRBV27 with TRBJ2-7; 11 bases are shared with TRBD2. This CDR3 is 16 amino acids long. The germline gives CDR1 MNHEY, CDR2 SMNVEV (reference sequence). V trimming: 3 bases; J trimming: 6 bases; junction bases outside the gene matches: 10. DNA of the CDR3: TGTGCCAGCAGTTTTTCTCTAGCGGGAGGTCCTCGCGAGCAGTACTTC. It encodes CASSFSLAGGPREQYF.

J is TRBJ1-4 and V is TRBV15; 8 bases align to TRBD1. This CDR3 is built from 15 residues. The ends lost 5 bases at V and 3 bases at J; junction bases unmatched: 5. The V gene's germline CDR1 is LNHNV and CDR2 YYDKDF (reference sequence). The CDR3 DNA follows: TGTGCCACCAGCTCCCGGACAGGGCCTAATGAAAAACTGTTTTTT. Translated: CATSSRTGPNEKLFF.

V and J are TRBV6-4 and TRBJ2-1; D may be TRBD2 (7 bases). The CDR3 totals 14 residues. With 0 bases removed from V and 8 bases from J, the gap between germline ends came to 11 bases. Germline V gene sequence: CDR1 MRHNA, CDR2 SNTAGT. CDR3 residues: CASSDSEGGDEQFF. In DNA form, the CDR3 reads TGTGCCAGCAGTGACTCGGAAGGGGGGGATGAGCAGTTCTTC.

The chain links TRBV7-9 to TRBJ2-2, with 9 bases that match TRBD2. With 5 bases clipped from V and 0 bases from J, the junction kept 16 bases outside the gene matches. The CDR3 runs to 20 residues. Germline V lookup: CDR1 SEHNR, CDR2 FQNEAQ (reference sequence). The chain's CDR3 is CASSTVGQKRTSANTGELFF. DNA of the CDR3: TGTGCCAGCAGCACAGTAGGACAGAAAAGGACTAGCGCGAACACCGGGGAGCTGTTTTTT.

This sequence joins TRBV18 and TRBJ2-7; 10 positions agree with TRBD2. This CDR3 has 15 amino acids. Unmatched junction bases numbered 9, after V lost 3 bases and J lost 7 bases. Per the germline V gene, CDR1 is KGHSH and CDR2 is LQKENI. The CDR3 nucleotides are TGTGCCAGCTCACCCCGATCTAGCGGGAGTTTGGAGCAGTACTTC. As protein: CASSPRSSGSLEQYF.

The chain combines TRBV19 with TRBJ1-2; maybe TRBD1 (5 bases). With 10 bases removed from V and 5 bases from J, the gap between germline ends came to 20 bases. Germline V lookup: CDR1 LNHDA, CDR2 SQIVND (reference sequence). The CDR3 has 14 residues. Written as DNA, the CDR3 is TGTGCCACCTCAGCTACGGGGGATCAATATGGCTACACCTTC. Translating gives CATSATGDQYGYTF.

The V call is TRBV19, the J call TRBJ1-1, with D perhaps matching TRBD1 (5 bases). This CDR3 has 15 residues. The germline gives CDR1 LNHDA, CDR2 SQIVND (reference sequence). The V end lost 0 bases, the J end lost 3 bases, and 11 bases lay between the germline ends. As DNA, the CDR3 is TGTGCCAGTAGTATAGAAGGGGAAGCTGACACTGAAGCTTTCTTT. Translated: CASSIEGEADTEAFF.